These 18 T cell receptor beta chains originate from one sample sequenced in a study of STAT5B mutations in CD4+ large granular lymphocyte leukemia. Assay used: immunoSEQ multiplex PCR; TCRdb lists only in-frame clones, some missing. The table lists about 20,000 clones, around 81% of them singletons. The sequenced sample was CD4+ T cells from blood buffy coats. These receptors originate from a human donor in good health.

The chain uses TRBV7-2 and TRBJ1-4, with 8 bases aligning to TRBD1. The CDR3 length is 15 residues. Germline V gene lookup returns CDR1 SGHTA and CDR2 FQGNSA. The junction had 5 bases not matched to a gene; V was cut back by 5 bases and J by 3 bases. The CDR3 reads CASSPRQGSNEKLFF. CDR3 nucleotides: TGTGCCAGCAGCCCCCGACAGGGGTCTAATGAAAAACTGTTTTTT.

The chain couples TRBV19 to TRBJ2-5; 8 bases are shared with TRBD2. The CDR3 consists of 14 residues. Germline CDR1 reads LNHDA; CDR2 reads SQIVND (reference sequence). V gave up 5 bases and J gave up 5 bases; unmatched junction bases: 7. The chain's CDR3 is CASSSRGGFETQYF. The CDR3 DNA is TGTGCCAGTAGTTCACGGGGGGGCTTCGAGACCCAGTACTTC.

This chain connects TRBV10-3 to TRBJ2-1; D is uncertain. CDR1 is ENHRY and CDR2 is SYGVKD in the germline V gene. V was cut by 5 bases and J by 5 bases, with 7 bases left in between. CDR3 length equals 12 residues. This CDR3 is CAISSNNNEQFF. As DNA, the CDR3 is TGTGCCATCAGTTCTAATAACAATGAGCAGTTCTTC.

The chain combines TRBV7-2 with TRBJ2-3, with a weak D call TRBD2 (5 bases). Germline values: CDR1 SGHTA, CDR2 FQGNSA. V was clipped by 0 bases and J by 4 bases, with 5 bases between them. This CDR3 is 13 amino acids long. The DNA of the CDR3 is TGTGCCAGCAGCTTAGCGGGAGCAGATACGCAGTATTTT. Translated, it gives CASSLAGADTQYF. The full variable domain, rest sourced from reference TRBV7-2 and TRBJ2-3, is GAGVSQSPSNKVTEKGKDVELRCDPISGHTALYWYRQSLGQGLEFLIYFQGNSAPDKSGLPSDRFSAERTGGSVSTLTIQRTQQEDSAVYLCASSLAGADTQYFGPGTRLTVL.

V gene TRBV7-6 combines with J gene TRBJ2-3, with no clear D. From germline, CDR1 is SGHVS and CDR2 FNYEAQ. The V and J ends lost 5 bases and 2 bases respectively, with 11 bases between them. The CDR3 contains 14 residues. The CDR3: CASSQRRITDTQYF. CDR3 in DNA: TGTGCCAGCAGCCAGAGGCGGATCACAGATACGCAGTATTTT. Full variable domain (rest looked up from reference TRBV7-6 and TRBJ2-3): GAGVSQSPRYKVTKRGQDVALRCDPISGHVSLYWYRQALGQGPEFLTYFNYEAQQDKSGLPNDRFSAERPEGSISTLTIQRTEQRDSAMYRCASSQRRITDTQYFGPGTRLTVL.

V is TRBV4-3 and J is TRBJ1-5; D is ambiguous. CDR1 LGHNA and CDR2 YSLEER come from the germline V gene. The CDR3 runs to 15 residues. V was cut by 1 base and J by 3 bases, with 10 bases left in between. Here the CDR3 DNA reads TGCGCCAGCAGCCAAGCTGCGGAGCCCAATCAGCCCCAGCATTTT. This translates into CASSQAAEPNQPQHF.

The V and J genes are TRBV5-1 and TRBJ2-7; the D gene could be TRBD1 or TRBD2 (6 bases each). Germline-derived CDR1 and CDR2 are SGHRS and YFSETQ. The CDR3 covers 15 residues. Trimming removed 4 bases at V and 4 bases at J, with 18 bases between. CDR3 sequence: CASSLLRGDGYEQYF. The CDR3 DNA follows: TGCGCCAGCAGCCTTTTGAGGGGGGATGGGTACGAGCAGTACTTC.

The gene calls are TRBV5-4 and TRBJ2-3; 9 bases align to TRBD1. Trimming at V came to 5 bases and at J to 2 bases, leaving 9 bases not matched to a gene. Germline V CDR1 and CDR2: SGHNT, YYREEE (reference sequence). This CDR3 comprises 16 residues. The DNA for the CDR3 is TGTGCCAGCAGAACCGACAGGGGGATCCCCACAGATACGCAGTATTTT. Its translation: CASRTDRGIPTDTQYF.

The CDR3 region is CASMGTGSPQYF. DNA of the CDR3: TGTGCCAGCATGGGGACAGGGTCCCCCCAGTACTTC. The chain carries TRBV2 and TRBJ2-5; 9 bases are a match to TRBD1. The V gene end was trimmed by 7 bases and the J gene end by 9 bases; junction bases not matched to a gene: 6. Germline assignment: CDR1 SNHLY and CDR2 FYNNEI. CDR3 length: 12 amino acids.

This sequence joins TRBV18 and TRBJ2-1; 10 bases map to TRBD2. The CDR3 has 16 amino acids. The V gene end was trimmed by 1 base and the J gene end by 3 bases; junction bases not matched to a gene: 3. CDR1 and CDR2 from the germline V gene are KGHSH and LQKENI. The CDR3 is CASSPQGTSDYNEQFF. The CDR3 DNA reads as TGTGCCAGCTCACCACAGGGGACTAGCGACTACAATGAGCAGTTCTTC.

The chain employs TRBV28 and TRBJ2-7; D gene ambiguous. V was clipped by 5 bases and J by 1 base, with 12 bases between them. CDR1 is MDHEN, CDR2 SYDVKM, per germline. This CDR3 has 14 residues. The CDR3 DNA follows: TGTGCCAGCAGTCGCCGCTCTGTTTCCTACGAGCAGTACTTC. It translates to CASSRRSVSYEQYF.

The gene calls are TRBV6-6 and TRBJ1-2; 10 bases align to TRBD1. The CDR3 sequence is 15 residues long. Germline V gives CDR1 MNHNY, CDR2 SVGAGI (reference sequence). The ends lost 4 bases at V and 3 bases at J; junction bases unmatched: 5. For the CDR3, the DNA is TGTGCCAGCAGTTCCCAAGACAGGGGGCACTATGGCTACACCTTC. Protein product: CASSSQDRGHYGYTF.

V gene TRBV2 combines with J gene TRBJ1-2; TRBD1 agrees at 10 bases. The CDR3 extends over 14 amino acids. Germline V gene lookup returns CDR1 SNHLY and CDR2 FYNNEI. The trim removed 7 bases at V and 4 bases at J, leaving 6 bases unmatched. This CDR3 is CASTGGQGTYGYTF. CDR3 sequence (DNA): TGTGCCAGCACTGGGGGACAGGGGACCTATGGCTACACCTTC.

The rearrangement uses TRBV6-1 and TRBJ2-7; 11 nucleotides match TRBD2. Trimming removed 5 bases from V and 4 bases from J; junction bases left unmatched: 7. CDR1 and CDR2 from the germline V gene are MNHNS and SASEGT. This CDR3 comprises 15 residues. The CDR3 is CASSFLGTSGYEQYF. The DNA of the CDR3 is TGTGCCAGCAGTTTTTTAGGGACTAGCGGATACGAGCAGTACTTC.

The chain joins TRBV7-3 to TRBJ2-1; no clear D. The V end lost 1 base, the J end lost 4 bases, and 5 bases lay between the germline ends. The CDR3 contains 13 residues. Germline CDR1 and CDR2: SGHTA and FQGTGA. The CDR3: CASSLRLYNEQFF. CDR3 in DNA: TGTGCCAGCAGCTTAAGGCTATACAATGAGCAGTTCTTC.

The chain employs TRBV18 and TRBJ2-5; no clear D. The CDR3 covers 13 residues. CDR1 is KGHSH and CDR2 is LQKENI in the germline V gene. V lost 3 bases and J 1 base, leaving 6 bases between the germline ends. The CDR3 protein is CASSPGVQETQYF. CDR3 coding DNA: TGTGCCAGCTCACCTGGGGTCCAAGAGACCCAGTACTTC.

This clone was seen a single time. The chain is built from TRBV7-9 and TRBJ1-1; 10 bases match TRBD1. Germline trimming cut 5 bases from V and 11 bases from J; bases unmatched to any gene: 5. The CDR3 totals 12 residues. The germline CDR1 and CDR2 sequences are SEHNR and FQNEAQ (reference sequence). In DNA form, the CDR3 reads TGTGCCAGCAGCCTTGGGACAGGGGTCGCTTTCTTT. Amino acid sequence: CASSLGTGVAFF. Full variable domain (outside the CDR3, taken from reference TRBV7-9 and TRBJ1-1): DTGVSQNPRHKITKRGQNVTFRCDPISEHNRLYWYRQTLGQGPEFLTYFQNEAQLEKSRLLSDRFSAERPKGSFSTLEIQRTEQGDSAMYLCASSLGTGVAFFGQGTRLTVV.

This clone occurred once. The chain recombines TRBV29-1 with TRBJ2-7; weak D call: TRBD2 (5 bases). Germline V lookup: CDR1 SQVTM, CDR2 ANQGSEA. The CDR3 extends over 13 amino acids. Trimming removed 4 bases from V and 2 bases from J, with 12 bases in between. The CDR3 DNA sequence: TGCAGCGTTGCATGGCAGGAGGCCTACGAGCAGTACTTC. Translated: CSVAWQEAYEQYF.